This is a list of T cell receptor beta chains from one sample in a study of cytomegalovirus exposure and HLA in healthy donors. Method: immunoSEQ multiplex PCR; TCRdb's copy keeps in-frame clones and lacks some. This sample has around 99,000 clones, with about 81% found just once. Sample: PBMCs. The receptor source for this set is a man aged 25-45 years in good health and CMV-seropositive. Both conserved end residues are trimmed from each CDR3.

CDR3aa	v_gene
ASSLSPGGSYGYT	TRBV27
ASASGQHKVTEAF	TRBV9
ASSGQGETQY	TRBV2
ASSKGADGYT	TRBV21-1
ASSQVNSGNTEAF	TRBV4-1
ATSRRLRLMETQY	TRBV15
ARSYPSGGAAETQY	TRBV5-3
ASIPGRGSSYEQY	TRBV6-1
ASTGTEGIGEQF	TRBV25-1
ASQGFGGTHDYGYT	TRBV19
AEGGEGREKLF	TRBV2
ASSQDQGGYEQY	TRBV4-2
ASRTEGGYTGELF	TRBV5-1
ASSALAGGDTQY	TRBV27